This entry lists 23 T cell receptor beta chains sequenced from one sample in a study of early stage breast cancer tumors. Sequenced by immunoSEQ multiplex PCR; TCRdb stores in-frame clones only, minus some. This table has about 28,000 clones, around 50% appearing once. The sample consisted of breast tumor tissue. These receptors came from a person between 45 and 65 years old with breast cancer.

In its sample, this clone was seen many times. The chain links TRBV7-8 to TRBJ2-3, with 11 nucleotides matching TRBD2. Losses at the gene ends were 5 bases for V and 4 bases for J; bases not matched to a gene: 8. In germline, CDR1 is SGHVS, CDR2 FQNEAQ. This CDR3 comprises 16 residues. DNA for the CDR3: TGTGCCAGCAGCGCTAATAGCGGGAGGGCCCCAGATACGCAGTATTTT. Residues: CASSANSGRAPDTQYF.

The chain employs TRBV30 and TRBJ2-7; D may be TRBD1 or TRBD2 (5 bases each). CDR1 GTSNPN and CDR2 SVGIG come from the germline V gene (reference sequence). The CDR3 sequence is 16 residues long. Trimming shortened V by 4 bases and J by 2 bases, and 21 bases separated the two germline ends. Written as DNA, the CDR3 is TGTGCCTGGAAGGGAGTCCTCTTCGCAGGGCCCTACGAGCAGTACTTC. Residues: CAWKGVLFAGPYEQYF.

This rearrangement joins TRBV5-1 to TRBJ2-5; D gene ambiguous. V dropped 0 bases and J dropped 3 bases, with 9 bases sitting between them. The germline CDR1 and CDR2 sequences are SGHRS and YFSETQ. The CDR3 covers 14 residues. The CDR3, as DNA: TGCGCCAGCAGCTTGGCCCTTAGGGAAGAGACCCAGTACTTC. Residues: CASSLALREETQYF.

The rearrangement links TRBV6-1 to TRBJ2-1; 7 bases fit TRBD1. The CDR3 has 14 amino acids. Germline V gives CDR1 MNHNS, CDR2 SASEGT. The trim removed 8 bases at V and 5 bases at J, leaving 9 bases unmatched. Here the CDR3 reads CASLSRTGNNEQFF. The CDR3 DNA sequence: TGTGCCAGCCTTTCCAGGACAGGCAACAATGAGCAGTTCTTC.

This chain links TRBV19 with TRBJ2-5; 9 bases agree with TRBD2. Germline V gene data show CDR1 as LNHDA and CDR2 as SQIVND (reference sequence). The CDR3 is 14 residues long. Trimming cost V 7 bases and J 1 base; bases outside gene matches: 4. The CDR3 nucleotides are TGTGCCAGTATGGGCGGGGGGGTCCAAGAGACCCAGTACTTC. This gives the protein CASMGGGVQETQYF. Supplemented by reference TRBV19 and TRBJ2-5, the full variable domain reads DGGITQSPKYLFRKEGQNVTLSCEQNLNHDAMYWYRQDPGQGLRLIYYSQIVNDFQKGDIAEGYSVSREKKESFPLTVTSAQKNPTAFYLCASMGGGVQETQYFGPGTRLLVL.

In this sample, this clone is medium-sized (0.01 to 0.1%). This rearrangement joins TRBV5-1 to TRBJ2-7, with 10 bases that match TRBD1. The V and J ends lost 4 bases and 2 bases, in that order; junction bases with no gene match: 3. CDR1 and CDR2 (germline): SGHRS, YFSETQ. CDR3 size: 14 residues. The CDR3 is CASSRTGGPYEQYF. The CDR3 coding sequence is TGCGCCAGCAGCCGGACAGGGGGACCCTACGAGCAGTACTTC.

The J gene is TRBJ2-1, the V gene TRBV27; D gene ambiguous. The germline V and J ends were trimmed by 1 base and 12 bases, with 13 bases remaining between them. CDR1 and CDR2 (germline): MNHEY, SMNVEV (reference sequence). The CDR3 sequence is 13 residues long. The CDR3 here is CASSLFPPLRQFF. CDR3 DNA sequence: TGTGCCAGCAGTTTATTTCCCCCGTTGAGGCAGTTCTTC.

This chain uses TRBV19 with TRBJ2-6, with D unclear. Trimming cost V 7 bases and J 0 bases, with 7 bases left between them. Germline V gene sequence: CDR1 LNHDA, CDR2 SQIVND (reference sequence). The length of the CDR3 is 14 residues. Here the CDR3 reads CASKKGSGANVLTF. For the CDR3, the DNA is TGTGCCAGTAAAAAGGGCTCTGGGGCCAACGTCCTGACTTTC.

The rearrangement links TRBV6-6 to TRBJ2-3; 7 bases are shared with TRBD1. The V segment lost 6 bases and the J segment 0 bases; nucleotides outside the gene matches: 9. The CDR3 loop spans 16 amino acids. Germline CDR1 is MNHNY and CDR2 is SVGAGI (reference sequence). The CDR3 spells CASSQPDRTSTDTQYF. The CDR3 DNA is TGTGCCAGCAGCCAACCGGACAGGACAAGCACAGATACGCAGTATTTT.

The gene calls are TRBV30 and TRBJ2-1, with D tentatively TRBD2 (6 bases). The germline V and J ends were trimmed by 0 bases and 5 bases, with 11 bases remaining between them. Germline lookup yields CDR1 GTSNPN and CDR2 SVGIG (reference sequence). CDR3 length equals 14 residues. For the CDR3, the DNA is TGTGCCTGGAGTGTACTAGCCTTGCACAATGAGCAGTTCTTC. It encodes CAWSVLALHNEQFF.

This clone showed up many times. The V and J genes are TRBV9 and TRBJ2-5; D unresolved. With 0 bases removed from V and 2 bases from J, the gap between germline ends came to 8 bases. The germline V gene encodes CDR1 SGDLS and CDR2 YYNGEE. CDR3 length equals 14 residues. The CDR3 nucleotides are TGTGCCAGCAGCGTAGGTCGTAATCAAGAGACCCAGTACTTC. Its translation: CASSVGRNQETQYF.

The CDR3 here is CASSNTDTQYF. The CDR3 DNA reads TGTGCCAGCAGCAACACAGATACGCAGTATTTT. This sequence joins TRBV7-6 and TRBJ2-3; D call uncertain. Looked up from germline, CDR1 is SGHVS and CDR2 is FNYEAQ. Deletions cut 5 bases from V and 2 bases from J, with 2 bases between. CDR3 length: 11 residues.

This clone was detected only a few times. The chain recombines TRBV5-1 with TRBJ2-7; D remains unclear. Between the trimmed V and J ends, which lost 0 bases and 4 bases, there was a span of 5 bases. The germline gives CDR1 SGHRS, CDR2 YFSETQ. The CDR3 extends over 12 amino acids. The CDR3 loop is CASSLGGYEQYF. The CDR3 DNA reads TGCGCCAGCAGCTTGGGTGGATACGAGCAGTACTTC.

The V call is TRBV11-3, the J call TRBJ2-3, with D maybe TRBD2 (6 bases). CDR3 length: 16 residues. CDR1 SGHNT and CDR2 YENEEA come from the germline V gene. V was pared by 0 bases and J by 1 base, with 11 bases between. CDR3 nucleotide sequence: TGTGCCAGCAGCTTAGATTTGACTAGGGGCACAGATACGCAGTATTTT. Its protein is CASSLDLTRGTDTQYF.

CDR3 sequence reads: CASSVRDYRDTQYF. In DNA, the CDR3 is TGTGCCAGCAGTGTCCGGGACTACCGAGATACGCAGTATTTT. The chain couples TRBV6-6 to TRBJ2-3, with TRBD2 matching over 7 bases. The CDR3 sequence is 14 residues long. Germline trimming cut 5 bases from V and 5 bases from J; bases unmatched to any gene: 7. CDR1 and CDR2 (germline): MNHNY, SVGAGI (reference sequence).

This clone has a handful of counts. The germline gene is not matched at one end of the junction; a read error may be the cause. The gene calls are TRBV6-5 and TRBJ2-3; D gene ambiguous. The CDR3 runs to 11 residues. Germline V lookup: CDR1 MNHEY, CDR2 SVGAGI. In DNA, the CDR3 is TGTGCCAGCATGAACCGAGTGCCGGTGGTCTTT. Translating gives CASMNRVPVVF.

This clone was picked up a small number of times. The V and J genes are TRBV7-9 and TRBJ2-2; D is ambiguous. CDR1 is SEHNR, CDR2 FQNEAQ, per germline (reference sequence). Deletions cut 5 bases from V and 4 bases from J, with 5 bases between. CDR3 size: 12 residues. The chain's CDR3 is CASSVGTGELFF. The CDR3 nucleotides are TGTGCCAGCAGCGTAGGCACCGGGGAGCTGTTTTTT.

The rearrangement joins TRBV6-6 to TRBJ2-5, with 11 bases identical to TRBD2. J lost 5 bases, V lost 4 bases, and 6 bases had no gene match. CDR3 length equals 15 residues. Germline V gene data show CDR1 as MNHNY and CDR2 as SVGAGI (reference sequence). CDR3 coding DNA: TGTGCCAGCAGTTCTAGCGGGAGGCCGTGGGAGACCCAGTACTTC. Encoded protein: CASSSSGRPWETQYF.

The rearrangement links TRBV25-1 to TRBJ2-7, with 7 bases that match TRBD1. This CDR3 spans 13 amino acids. Germline V gives CDR1 MGHDK, CDR2 SYGVNS. J was trimmed by 7 bases and V by 6 bases; bases with no gene match: 9. This CDR3 is CASRARGQGEQYF. Here the CDR3 DNA reads TGTGCCAGCAGGGCTAGGGGGCAGGGGGAGCAGTACTTC.

V is TRBV2 and J is TRBJ2-3, with TRBD2 identical over 7 bases. The CDR3 extends over 15 amino acids. Looked up from germline, CDR1 is SNHLY and CDR2 is FYNNEI. The J segment lost 0 bases and the V segment lost 7 bases, leaving 7 bases of the junction unmatched. The CDR3 DNA reads TGTGCCAGCAAGCTTGCGGGAGCGAGCACAGATACGCAGTATTTT. This sequence encodes CASKLAGASTDTQYF.

This sequence joins TRBV5-6 and TRBJ2-7; TRBD2 aligns across 9 bases. This CDR3 has 13 amino acids. Per the germline V gene, CDR1 is SGHDT and CDR2 is YYEEEE. The V and J ends lost 2 bases and 5 bases, in that order; junction bases with no gene match: 2. CDR3 sequence: CASSFSGSHEQYF. CDR3 bases: TGTGCCAGCAGCTTTAGCGGGAGCCACGAGCAGTACTTC.

The genes are TRBV7-9 and TRBJ1-3; D is possibly TRBD1 (5 bases). Deletions cut 2 bases from V and 10 bases from J, with 9 bases between. CDR1 is SEHNR, CDR2 FQNEAQ, per germline (reference sequence). This CDR3 contains 12 residues. The CDR3 protein is CASSLPQGTIYF. CDR3 nucleotide sequence: TGTGCCAGCAGCTTACCGCAGGGTACCATATATTTT.

This clone was observed a single time. The rearrangement joins TRBV5-6 to TRBJ2-1, with 8 bases identical to TRBD2. The CDR3 has 14 residues. V was clipped by 7 bases and J by 12 bases; unmatched bases: 15. The germline CDR1 and CDR2 sequences are SGHDT and YYEEEE. The CDR3 region is CASEAASGLQGQFF. CDR3 nucleotide sequence: TGTGCCAGCGAGGCGGCTAGCGGGTTACAAGGGCAGTTCTTC.